In this sample, the clone carrying this T cell receptor beta chain turned up once. Seattle enrolled patients during active infection and tracked them longitudinally. CDR1 is SNHLY, CDR2 FYNNEI, per germline. V gave up 5 bases and J gave up 7 bases; unmatched junction bases: 1. This CDR3 has 12 residues. This entry is derived from a study of blood T cell repertoires in COVID-19. As for the study in general: Some COVID-19 samples were acute and others convalescent; all came from the United States, Italy and Spain. PBMCs, B-cell-depleted T cells, or T cells were the source of the cDNA or gDNA that made up the material.

In the authors' methods: By means of reference gene primer amplification, nucleated cell counts were estimated. Measured with immunoSEQ multiplex PCR; TCRdb has only the in-frame clones, and not every one. D and trimming were read from the DNA, whereas the V and J calls and clone size are those reported in that table. The data contain some 190,000 clones, approximately 85% of them singletons. This chain uses TRBV2 with TRBJ1-4; 7 bases match TRBD1. The sequenced material came from peripheral blood. The receptor's source is a man older than 75 with COVID-19, enrolled during active disease. CDR3 sequence reads: CASSYRGEKLFF. CDR3 nucleotides: TGTGCCAGCAGTTACAGGGGTGAAAAACTGTTTTTT.